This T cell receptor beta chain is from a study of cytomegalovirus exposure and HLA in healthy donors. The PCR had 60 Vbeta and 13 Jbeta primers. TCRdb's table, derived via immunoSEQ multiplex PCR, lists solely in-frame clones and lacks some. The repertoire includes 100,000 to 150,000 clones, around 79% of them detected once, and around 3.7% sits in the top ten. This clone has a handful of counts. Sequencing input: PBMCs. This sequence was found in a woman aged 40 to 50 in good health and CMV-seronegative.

In DNA, the CDR3 is TGTGCCAGCAGTTTGGGGACAGGGACGTTAGATACGCAGTATTTT. Translation: CASSLGTGTLDTQYF. V is TRBV28 and J is TRBJ2-3; 9 positions match TRBD1. V shed 3 bases, J shed 5 bases, and the junction held 6 bases outside the gene matches. The CDR3 is 15 residues long. From germline, CDR1 is MDHEN and CDR2 SYDVKM.